Presented here are 14 T cell receptor beta chains from one specimen sequenced in a study of cytomegalovirus exposure and HLA in healthy donors (dated 2017 in TCRdb). The library was made by the immunoSEQ multiplex PCR assay. The multiplex PCR relied on a mix of 60 forward primers for TCR Vbeta segments and 13 reverse primers for TCR Jbeta segments. Not all clones reach the TCRdb copy of this immuneACCESS table, which keeps in-frame sequences only. Checked studies attribute under half of the gap to unresolved V genes and leave the rest unexplained. In all, the sample holds approximately 150,000 clones, and about 73% of those were seen once. The ten top clones hold approximately 13% of the sample. Sequencing used PBMCs. These receptors all come from a woman aged 45-65 years in good health and CMV-seropositive.

The gene calls are TRBV27 and TRBJ2-1; tentative D call: TRBD1 (6 bases). V was trimmed by 6 bases and J by 3 bases, leaving 9 bases between them. This CDR3 contains 13 residues. Germline V lookup: CDR1 MNHEY, CDR2 SMNVEV (reference sequence). Here the CDR3 reads CASRTGLYNEQFF. Here the CDR3 DNA reads TGTGCCAGCAGGACAGGACTCTACAATGAGCAGTTCTTC.

The genes are TRBV6-1 and TRBJ1-6; D gene ambiguous. In germline, CDR1 is MNHNS, CDR2 SASEGT. The CDR3 runs to 18 residues. Deletions cut 3 bases from V and 10 bases from J, with 25 bases between. The CDR3 spells CASSDEYPRGLNGSPLHF. The CDR3 nucleotides read TGTGCCAGCAGTGACGAGTACCCGCGAGGCCTGAATGGCTCACCCCTCCACTTT.

V gene TRBV30 combines with J gene TRBJ1-1; maybe TRBD1 (6 bases). The CDR3 totals 14 residues. The germline V and J ends were trimmed by 4 bases and 0 bases, with 12 bases remaining between them. Germline assignment: CDR1 GTSNPN and CDR2 SVGIG (reference sequence). The DNA for the CDR3 is TGTGCCTGGACGGGAGGACAGTTGAACACTGAAGCTTTCTTT. It yields the protein CAWTGGQLNTEAFF.

This chain uses TRBV6-6 with TRBJ2-6; possible D gene TRBD1, 6 bases. The CDR3 covers 15 residues. V was shortened by 2 bases and J by 3 bases, with 8 bases between the two germline ends. Per the germline V gene, CDR1 is MNHNY and CDR2 is SVGAGI (reference sequence). CDR3 DNA sequence: TGTGCCAGCAGTTACGGGGGCGGTGGGGCCAACGTCCTGACTTTC. Encoded protein: CASSYGGGGANVLTF.

This chain links TRBV18 with TRBJ1-2; D is undetermined. Germline CDR1 reads KGHSH; CDR2 reads LQKENI. Deletions cut 3 bases from V and 4 bases from J, with 15 bases between. The CDR3 spans 15 residues. CDR3 sequence (DNA): TGTGCCAGCTCACCCGTGTCGCAGGCCGTCTATGGCTACACCTTC. Protein product: CASSPVSQAVYGYTF.

The V gene is TRBV4-1, the J gene TRBJ1-4; D is uncertain. V lost 2 bases to trimming and J lost 5 bases, with 3 bases between them. Germline lookup yields CDR1 MGHRA and CDR2 YSYEKL. The length of the CDR3 is 12 residues. DNA for the CDR3: TGCGCCAGCAGCCAAATAAATGAAAAACTGTTTTTT. The encoded protein is CASSQINEKLFF.

This clone turned up a few times. The genes are TRBV6-6 and TRBJ2-3, with TRBD1 matching 8 bases. Looked up from germline, CDR1 is MNHNY and CDR2 is SVGAGI (reference sequence). V lost 5 bases and J lost 3; bases outside the gene matches: 10. This CDR3 has 16 amino acids. CDR3 amino acids: CASSGQGARATDTQYF. The CDR3 nucleotides are TGTGCCAGCAGTGGCCAGGGGGCGCGGGCTACAGATACGCAGTATTTT.

The chain links TRBV19 to TRBJ2-3; 10 nucleotides align to TRBD2. Trimming cost V 4 bases and J 2 bases; bases outside gene matches: 6. The CDR3 is 16 amino acids. Germline values: CDR1 LNHDA, CDR2 SQIVND (reference sequence). DNA for the CDR3: TGTGCCAGTAGTAAGGGACTAGCGAGGCTCACAGATACGCAGTATTTT. Its translation is CASSKGLARLTDTQYF.

CDR3 residues: CATTVASGGAATDTQYF. The CDR3 DNA reads as TGTGCCACCACGGTCGCTAGCGGGGGGGCTGCGACAGATACGCAGTATTTT. The V call is TRBV19, the J call TRBJ2-3; 12 bases map to TRBD2. J gave up 3 bases and V 10 bases, and 14 bases lay outside the gene matches. The CDR3 consists of 17 residues. Germline V gives CDR1 LNHDA, CDR2 SQIVND (reference sequence).

The V gene is TRBV7-2, the J gene TRBJ2-1, with TRBD2 identical over 16 bases. V was pared by 1 base and J by 7 bases, with 4 bases of the junction left unmatched. The CDR3 runs to 17 residues. The germline gives CDR1 SGHTA, CDR2 FQGNSA. The CDR3 nucleotides read TGTGCCAGCAGCTTAGGGGGACTAGCGGGGGGGTTTAATGAGCAGTTCTTC. Translated, it gives CASSLGGLAGGFNEQFF.

This sequence joins TRBV9 and TRBJ2-2; D is perhaps TRBD1 (6 bases). V was clipped by 4 bases and J by 5 bases, with 18 bases between them. Germline CDR1 reads SGDLS; CDR2 reads YYNGEE. This CDR3 has 16 amino acids. CDR3 sequence (DNA): TGTGCCAGCAGCCCCGACCCAGGGGTAGATACCGGGGAGCTGTTTTTT. Translation gives CASSPDPGVDTGELFF.

This chain joins TRBV9 and TRBJ2-2, with D unresolved. Trimming cost V 5 bases and J 0 bases, with 8 bases left between them. The germline V gene encodes CDR1 SGDLS and CDR2 YYNGEE. This CDR3 is built from 14 residues. In nucleotides, the CDR3 is TGTGCCAGCAGTTCGAGCTCGAACACCGGGGAGCTGTTTTTT. This encodes CASSSSSNTGELFF.

The chain recombines TRBV4-2 with TRBJ1-1, with 8 bases identical to TRBD1. Looked up from germline, CDR1 is LGHNA and CDR2 is YNFKEQ. This CDR3 contains 16 residues. J was trimmed by 5 bases and V by 4 bases; bases with no gene match: 12. For the CDR3, the DNA is TGTGCCAGCAGCCCAGTTTCTCGGACAGGGCCAACTGAAGCTTTCTTT. Translation: CASSPVSRTGPTEAFF.

This chain joins TRBV5-8 and TRBJ2-3; possible D gene TRBD1, 5 bases. The CDR3 runs to 15 residues. Germline V lookup: CDR1 SGHTS, CDR2 YDEGEE. Trimming took off 4 bases at V and 1 base at J, with 13 bases between the two ends. In DNA, the CDR3 is TGTGCCAGCAGCCCCGACAGTTATCGCACAGATACGCAGTATTTT. It specifies CASSPDSYRTDTQYF.